Below, 5 T cell receptor beta chains from the same sample are listed, as sequenced in a study of cytomegalovirus exposure and HLA in healthy donors. Sequencing used immunoSEQ multiplex PCR; TCRdb keeps in-frame clones, though not all of them. The sample yields 330,000 or so clones, around 86% seen once. Sequencing used PBMCs. The origin of the receptors is a woman under 30 in good health and CMV-seronegative.

This rearrangement joins TRBV27 to TRBJ2-7; D gene unclear. In germline, CDR1 is MNHEY, CDR2 SMNVEV (reference sequence). The CDR3 length is 15 residues. The germline V and J ends were trimmed by 1 base and 0 bases, with 10 bases remaining between them. Written as DNA, the CDR3 is TGTGCCAGCAGTTTATTGCGCGGAAGCTCCTACGAGCAGTACTTC. Its translation is CASSLLRGSSYEQYF.

The chain links TRBV6-5 to TRBJ2-1, with a possible D match to TRBD2 (5 bases). Trimming left V 0 bases short and J 3 bases short, with 9 bases between. The CDR3 runs to 15 residues. Germline lookup yields CDR1 MNHEY and CDR2 SVGAGI. The CDR3 DNA reads TGTGCCAGCAGTTACTCCCCCGGGATCTACAATGAGCAGTTCTTC. Protein sequence: CASSYSPGIYNEQFF.

This clone was detected only a few times. The CDR3 sequence: CATSRDIGTGMGQPQHF. The CDR3, as DNA: TGTGCCACCAGCAGGGACATCGGGACAGGGATGGGCCAGCCCCAGCATTTT. V is TRBV15 and J is TRBJ1-5; 9 bases match TRBD1. Germline V gene lookup returns CDR1 LNHNV and CDR2 YYDKDF (reference sequence). The CDR3 runs 17 residues. Losses at the gene ends were 3 bases for V and 7 bases for J; bases not matched to a gene: 13.

This chain links TRBV5-1 with TRBJ1-1; no clear D gene. Trimming took 4 bases from V and 3 from J, leaving 7 bases between them. CDR3 size: 12 residues. Germline lookup yields CDR1 SGHRS and CDR2 YFSETQ. The CDR3 here is CASSPGHTEAFF. The DNA for the CDR3 is TGCGCCAGCAGCCCTGGGCACACTGAAGCTTTCTTT.

The chain uses TRBV7-3 and TRBJ2-5, with no clear D. Germline V gene data show CDR1 as SGHTA and CDR2 as FQGTGA. Trimming shortened V by 6 bases and J by 4 bases, and 15 bases separated the two germline ends. CDR3 size: 14 residues. CDR3 sequence (DNA): TGTGCCAGCAGTACGTGGTACGGAGCAGAGACCCAGTACTTC. Residues: CASSTWYGAETQYF.